What follows describes a single TCR beta chain. Its specificity is not known. Germline lookup yields CDR1 DFQATT and CDR2 SNEGSKA (reference sequence). The CDR3 covers 14 residues. V shed 1 base and J 5 bases; nucleotides not matched to a gene: 7. This specimen belongs to a study of T cell repertoires in cytomegalovirus infection. About the study: Epitope selection comprised recently identified HLA-C-restricted CMV epitopes and well-studied HLA-B-restricted CMV epitopes. CMV infection plus the matching HLA type was flagged by public TCR beta signatures. Study-level results: HLA-C-restricted CMV-specific TCR beta clonotypes prevailed in the ex vivo response. Individuals carrying CMV plus the relevant HLA were identified by cumulative frequency of public TCR beta families.

TCRdb ran MiXCR on the reads and lists one entry per CDR3 protein. Of approximately 350,000 distinct CDR3 sequences detected, approximately 30% appear once; the ten largest clones hold roughly 12%. The origin of this receptor is a human donor in good health (CMV status not recorded). Some clones in this sample may be carry-over from other donors' samples. The rearrangement links TRBV20-1 to TRBJ2-5, with TRBD1 matching 7 bases. This specimen was cultured PBMCs, taken from culture after CMV antigen stimulation. CDR3 in amino acids: CSARAGRQGETQYF. Here the CDR3 DNA reads TGCAGTGCTAGAGCCGGTAGACAGGGTGAGACCCAGTACTTC.